The 18 T cell receptor beta chains below were found in one sample sequenced in a study of CD8 T cells in ankylosing spondylitis. Using its own MiXCR run on the 5' RACE reads, TCRdb lists one record per CDR3 protein. The top ten clones hold 0.95% to 1.4% of a sample with some 350,000 distinct CDR3 sequences, under 15% of them seen once. Sequences were obtained from blood, either unsorted or a sorted T cell fraction (not recorded which). These TCRs come from a male donor with ankylosing spondylitis or in good health (not recorded which).

This clonotype was seen more than once but under ten times. The chain has TRBV5-1 and TRBJ1-1, with no clear D. CDR3 length: 15 amino acids. In germline, CDR1 is SGHRS, CDR2 YFSETQ. V was shortened by 0 bases and J by 1 base, with 10 bases between the two germline ends. The chain's CDR3 is CASSLGASTNTEAFF. The CDR3 nucleotides read TGCGCCAGCAGCTTGGGGGCCAGTACGAACACTGAAGCTTTCTTT. The variable domain in full, completed from reference TRBV5-1 and TRBJ1-1, reads KAGVTQTPRYLIKTRGQQVTLSCSPISGHRSVSWYQQTPGQGLQFLFEYFSETQRNKGNFPGRFSGRQFSNSRSEMNVSTLELGDSALYLCASSLGASTNTEAFFGQGTRLTVV.

The chain is built from TRBV10-1 and TRBJ2-2; D unclear. V lost 4 bases and J lost 3, with 3 bases in between. The CDR3 totals 12 residues. Germline V CDR1 and CDR2: WNHNN, SYGVQD (reference sequence). The CDR3, as DNA: TGCGCCAGCAGTGCATACACCGGGGAGCTGTTTTTT. Translating gives CASSAYTGELFF.

Only a few counts were recorded for this clonotype. The genes are TRBV19 and TRBJ2-2; TRBD2 aligns across 8 bases. The germline gives CDR1 LNHDA, CDR2 SQIVND (reference sequence). This CDR3 is built from 14 residues. The trim removed 7 bases at V and 4 bases at J, leaving 5 bases unmatched. The CDR3 region has the DNA TGTGCCAGTAATGGAGCGGGAGCCACCGGGGAGCTGTTTTTT. Translated: CASNGAGATGELFF. Full variable domain (rest looked up from reference TRBV19 and TRBJ2-2): DGGITQSPKYLFRKEGQNVTLSCEQNLNHDAMYWYRQDPGQGLRLIYYSQIVNDFQKGDIAEGYSVSREKKESFPLTVTSAQKNPTAFYLCASNGAGATGELFFGEGSRLTVL.

This sequence joins TRBV10-3 and TRBJ2-3; TRBD2 matches 14 bases. The germline gives CDR1 ENHRY, CDR2 SYGVKD. Trimming took 7 bases from V and 1 from J; bases not matched to a gene: 1. The CDR3 is 15 residues long. The CDR3 DNA follows: TGTGCCATCAAGGGACTAGCGGGAGGCACAGATACGCAGTATTTT. It yields the protein CAIKGLAGGTDTQYF.

This clonotype was counted many times. The rearrangement uses TRBV9 and TRBJ1-2, with D unresolved. The CDR3 runs to 14 residues. V was cut by 3 bases and J by 4 bases, with 13 bases left in between. Germline V CDR1 and CDR2: SGDLS, YYNGEE. The CDR3 DNA is TGTGCCAGCAGCGCCGGCGGCAGATTCTATGGCTACACCTTC. Translation gives CASSAGGRFYGYTF.

Only a few counts were recorded for this clonotype. The chain couples TRBV3-1 to TRBJ2-7; D gene unclear. The CDR3 is 15 residues long. The germline V and J ends were trimmed by 0 bases and 2 bases, with 11 bases remaining between them. Germline V gene sequence: CDR1 LGHDT, CDR2 YNNKEL (reference sequence). This chain's CDR3 is CASSQDQTPTYEQYF. The CDR3 DNA reads as TGTGCCAGCAGCCAAGATCAGACTCCAACCTACGAGCAGTACTTC.

The chain employs TRBV7-9 and TRBJ1-1; TRBD1 is a possible D gene (6 bases). The V end lost 4 bases, the J end lost 4 bases, and 13 bases lay between the germline ends. Germline lookup yields CDR1 SEHNR and CDR2 FQNEAQ (reference sequence). The CDR3 totals 14 residues. CDR3 nucleotide sequence: TGTGCCAGCAGCTCGGACAGCCGGACCACTGAAGCTTTCTTT. It specifies CASSSDSRTTEAFF.

The chain has TRBV20-1 and TRBJ2-3; D gene unclear. The CDR3 runs to 12 residues. The V end lost 5 bases, the J end lost 0 bases, and 6 bases lay between the germline ends. Germline assignment: CDR1 DFQATT and CDR2 SNEGSKA (reference sequence). In DNA, the CDR3 is TGCAGTGCTCCGACTAGCACAGATACGCAGTATTTT. This codes for CSAPTSTDTQYF.

This chain connects TRBV12-3 or TRBV12-4 to TRBJ2-7; the match to TRBD1 covers 7 bases. The CDR3 sequence is 13 residues long. Trimming at V came to 6 bases and at J to 6 bases, leaving 8 bases not matched to a gene. The CDR3 DNA reads as TGTGCCAGCAGATCAGGGACAGTCCCCGAGCAGTACTTC. It translates to CASRSGTVPEQYF.

The rearrangement links TRBV5-1 to TRBJ2-1; no firm D call. Trimming pared 0 bases from V and 7 bases from J, leaving 8 bases between. This CDR3 comprises 13 residues. CDR1 is SGHRS and CDR2 is YFSETQ in the germline V gene. The CDR3 DNA reads TGCGCCAGCAGCTTGGCCGGCCCAAATGAGCAGTTCTTC. Protein product: CASSLAGPNEQFF. Variable domain in full (rest from reference TRBV5-1 and TRBJ2-1): KAGVTQTPRYLIKTRGQQVTLSCSPISGHRSVSWYQQTPGQGLQFLFEYFSETQRNKGNFPGRFSGRQFSNSRSEMNVSTLELGDSALYLCASSLAGPNEQFFGPGTRLTVL.

This rearrangement joins TRBV4-1 to TRBJ2-2; D not resolved. The germline V and J ends were trimmed by 0 bases and 8 bases, with 13 bases remaining between them. CDR1 and CDR2 from the germline V gene are MGHRA and YSYEKL. The CDR3 spans 15 residues. The CDR3 is CASSQEQNGVGELFF. The CDR3 DNA sequence: TGCGCCAGCAGCCAAGAGCAGAATGGGGTTGGGGAGCTGTTTTTT.

V gene TRBV5-1 combines with J gene TRBJ2-7, with a possible D match to TRBD1 (6 bases). Trimming left V 2 bases short and J 0 bases short, with 12 bases between. Germline V gene lookup returns CDR1 SGHRS and CDR2 YFSETQ. The CDR3 length is 15 residues. The CDR3 DNA reads as TGCGCCAGCAGCTTTACTACAGGGACCTCCTACGAGCAGTACTTC. Amino acid sequence: CASSFTTGTSYEQYF.

This clonotype was detected a few times. The V gene is TRBV10-3, the J gene TRBJ2-7; 12 nucleotides align to TRBD2. V was pared by 5 bases and J by 5 bases, with 1 base of the junction left unmatched. The CDR3 totals 13 residues. Germline CDR1 ENHRY, CDR2 SYGVKD. The CDR3 DNA reads as TGTGCCATCAGTTGGACTAGCGGGAACGAGCAGTACTTC. Encoded protein: CAISWTSGNEQYF.

This clonotype was observed a few times. The chain has TRBV20-1 and TRBJ2-1; a weak D match, TRBD2 (6 bases). Germline loops: CDR1 DFQATT, CDR2 SNEGSKA (reference sequence). V lost 5 bases and J 0 bases, leaving 20 bases between the germline ends. The CDR3 sequence is 17 residues long. For the CDR3, the DNA is TGCAGTGCTCAAATTACCTCTAGCGTTAGCTCCTACAATGAGCAGTTCTTC. This sequence encodes CSAQITSSVSSYNEQFF.

There are a few counts of this clonotype. The chain links TRBV29-1 to TRBJ1-2; D remains ambiguous. V gave up 0 bases and J gave up 2 bases, with 7 bases separating them. The CDR3 has 13 residues. CDR1 SQVTM and CDR2 ANQGSEA come from the germline V gene. The CDR3 DNA reads as TGCAGCGTTGAAGATCTAATCAACTATGGCTACACCTTC. Translated: CSVEDLINYGYTF.

This clonotype showed up just a few times. The chain recombines TRBV5-4 with TRBJ2-6, with TRBD1 matching over 9 bases. V gave up 2 bases and J gave up 0 bases; unmatched junction bases: 3. The length of the CDR3 is 17 residues. Germline assignment: CDR1 SGHNT and CDR2 YYREEE (reference sequence). The CDR3 reads CASSLQGAGSGANVLTF. CDR3 nucleotides: TGTGCCAGCAGCTTACAGGGGGCGGGCTCTGGGGCCAACGTCCTGACTTTC.

This clonotype was counted a few times. The chain uses TRBV5-1 and TRBJ1-1; no firm D call. Germline V lookup: CDR1 SGHRS, CDR2 YFSETQ. This CDR3 has 14 residues. The V end lost 1 base, the J end lost 5 bases, and 12 bases lay between the germline ends. The chain's CDR3 is CASSLREGFTEAFF. The CDR3 DNA is TGCGCCAGCAGCTTGCGAGAAGGGTTTACTGAAGCTTTCTTT.

This clonotype was picked up many times. For the CDR3, the DNA is TGCAGCGTTGGGGACAGGGCTGATCAGCCCCAGCATTTT. This gives the protein CSVGDRADQPQHF. The chain recombines TRBV29-1 with TRBJ1-5, with 9 nucleotides matching TRBD1. V trimming: 4 bases; J trimming: 5 bases; junction bases outside the gene matches: 3. Germline values: CDR1 SQVTM, CDR2 ANQGSEA. The CDR3 sequence is 13 residues long.